This paragraph covers one TCR beta chain sequence. Its target is unknown. This sample also contains other DNA sequences that code for the same CDR3. V dropped 6 bases and J dropped 2 bases, with 5 bases sitting between them. Germline V gives CDR1 ENHRY, CDR2 SYGVKD. The CDR3 is 11 amino acids. The assay was immunoSEQ multiplex PCR, and TCRdb's table has in-frame clones only and misses some. Among about 14,000 clones, about four fifths were seen once, and the ten largest hold 7.5% to 9%. The source of the sample is a study of early stage breast cancer tumors. The study, taken as a whole, reports: Chain pairing and CD4, CD8 or FOXP3 expression were not captured. Comparing each tissue with blood distinguished tumor from normal in about 90% of the 16 patients.

This clonotype originated in a person aged 50-59 years with breast cancer. The rearrangement joins TRBV10-3 to TRBJ2-7; unclear D gene. Input material: normal breast tissue next to the tumor. CDR3 loop: CAIRQTYEQYF. Here the CDR3 DNA reads TGTGCCATCAGGCAGACCTACGAGCAGTACTTC.